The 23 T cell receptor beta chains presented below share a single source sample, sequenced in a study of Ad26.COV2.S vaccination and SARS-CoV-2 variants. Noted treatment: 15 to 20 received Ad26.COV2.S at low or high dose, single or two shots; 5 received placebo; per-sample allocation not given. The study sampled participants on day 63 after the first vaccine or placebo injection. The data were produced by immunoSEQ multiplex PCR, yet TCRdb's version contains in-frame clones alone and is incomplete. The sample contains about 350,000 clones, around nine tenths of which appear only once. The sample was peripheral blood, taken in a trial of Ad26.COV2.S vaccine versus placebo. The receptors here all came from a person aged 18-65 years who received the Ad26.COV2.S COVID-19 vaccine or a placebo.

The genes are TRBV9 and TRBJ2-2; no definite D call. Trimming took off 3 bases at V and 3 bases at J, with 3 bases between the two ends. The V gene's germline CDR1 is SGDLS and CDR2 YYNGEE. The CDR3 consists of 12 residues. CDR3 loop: CASSGYTGELFF. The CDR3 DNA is TGTGCCAGCAGCGGGTACACCGGGGAGCTGTTTTTT.

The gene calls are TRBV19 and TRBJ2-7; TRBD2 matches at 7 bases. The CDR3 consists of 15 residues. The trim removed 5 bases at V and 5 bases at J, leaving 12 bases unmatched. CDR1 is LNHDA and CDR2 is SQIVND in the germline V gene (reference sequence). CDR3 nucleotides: TGTGCCAGTAGTCCGACCCACCGGGAGGTCCACGAGCAGTACTTC. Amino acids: CASSPTHREVHEQYF.

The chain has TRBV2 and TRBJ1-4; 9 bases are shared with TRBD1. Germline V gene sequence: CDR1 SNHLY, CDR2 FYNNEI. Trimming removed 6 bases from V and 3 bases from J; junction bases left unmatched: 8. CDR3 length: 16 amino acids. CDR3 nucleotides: TGTGCCAGCAGCGACGTAAGGACAGGGGCTAATGAAAAACTGTTTTTT. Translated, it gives CASSDVRTGANEKLFF. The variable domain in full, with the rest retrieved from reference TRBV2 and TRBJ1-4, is EPEVTQTPSHQVTQMGQEVILRCVPISNHLYFYWYRQILGQKVEFLVSFYNNEISEKSEIFDDQFSVERPDGSNFTLKIRSTKLEDSAMYFCASSDVRTGANEKLFFGSGTQLSVL.

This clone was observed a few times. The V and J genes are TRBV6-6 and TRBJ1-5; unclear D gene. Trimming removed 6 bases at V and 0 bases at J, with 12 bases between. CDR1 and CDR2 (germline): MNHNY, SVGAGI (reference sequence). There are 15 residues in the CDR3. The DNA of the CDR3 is TGTGCCAGCAGGACGTCAGGCGGTAGCAATCAGCCCCAGCATTTT. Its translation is CASRTSGGSNQPQHF.

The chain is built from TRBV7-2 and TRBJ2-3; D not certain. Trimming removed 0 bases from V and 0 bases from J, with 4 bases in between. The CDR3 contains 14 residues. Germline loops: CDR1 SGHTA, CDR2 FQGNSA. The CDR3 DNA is TGTGCCAGCAGCTTAGCGGCTAGCACAGATACGCAGTATTTT. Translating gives CASSLAASTDTQYF.

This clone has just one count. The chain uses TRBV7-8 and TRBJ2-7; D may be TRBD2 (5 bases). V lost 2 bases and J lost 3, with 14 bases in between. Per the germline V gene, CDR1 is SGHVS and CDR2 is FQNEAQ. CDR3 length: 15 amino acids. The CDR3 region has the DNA TGTGCCAGCAGCTTACGCAATAGCGATCTCTACGAGCAGTACTTC. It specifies CASSLRNSDLYEQYF.

The CDR3 bases are TGTGCCAGCAGTTATGTAGCGGGAGGGCCAAGAGAGACCCAGTACTTC. Amino acid sequence: CASSYVAGGPRETQYF. The chain is built from TRBV6-2 or TRBV6-3 and TRBJ2-5; TRBD2 agrees at 11 bases. The V segment lost 3 bases and the J segment 4 bases; nucleotides outside the gene matches: 7. The V gene's germline CDR1 is MNHEY and CDR2 SVGEGT. The CDR3 runs 16 residues.

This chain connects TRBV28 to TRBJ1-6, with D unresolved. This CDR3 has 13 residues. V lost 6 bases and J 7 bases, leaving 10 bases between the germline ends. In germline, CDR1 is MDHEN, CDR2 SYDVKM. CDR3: CASSRERNSPLHF. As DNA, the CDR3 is TGTGCCAGCAGCCGTGAAAGAAATTCACCCCTCCACTTT.

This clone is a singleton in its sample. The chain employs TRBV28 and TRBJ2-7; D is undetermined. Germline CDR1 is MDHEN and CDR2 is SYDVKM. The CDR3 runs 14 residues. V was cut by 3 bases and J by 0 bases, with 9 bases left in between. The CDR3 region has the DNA TGTGCCAGCAGTTTGTTTGGCATCTCCTACGAGCAGTACTTC. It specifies CASSLFGISYEQYF.

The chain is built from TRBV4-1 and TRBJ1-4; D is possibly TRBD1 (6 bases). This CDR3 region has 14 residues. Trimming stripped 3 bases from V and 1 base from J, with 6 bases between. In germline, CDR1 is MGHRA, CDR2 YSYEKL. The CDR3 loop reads CASSHRGTNEKLFF. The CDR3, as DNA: TGCGCCAGCAGCCACAGGGGAACTAATGAAAAACTGTTTTTT.

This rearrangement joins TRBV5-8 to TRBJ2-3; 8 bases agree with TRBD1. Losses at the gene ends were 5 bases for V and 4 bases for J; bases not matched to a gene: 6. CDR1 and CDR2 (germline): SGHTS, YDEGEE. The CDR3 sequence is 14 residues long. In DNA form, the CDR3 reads TGTGCCAGCAGGAGGGAGACAGGGGCAGATACGCAGTATTTT. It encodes CASRRETGADTQYF.

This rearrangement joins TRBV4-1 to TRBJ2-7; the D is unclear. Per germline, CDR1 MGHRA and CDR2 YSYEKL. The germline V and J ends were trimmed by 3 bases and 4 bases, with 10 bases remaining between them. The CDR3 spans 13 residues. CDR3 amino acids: CASSQDSSYEQYF. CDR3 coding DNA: TGCGCCAGCAGCCAGGATAGCTCGTACGAGCAGTACTTC.

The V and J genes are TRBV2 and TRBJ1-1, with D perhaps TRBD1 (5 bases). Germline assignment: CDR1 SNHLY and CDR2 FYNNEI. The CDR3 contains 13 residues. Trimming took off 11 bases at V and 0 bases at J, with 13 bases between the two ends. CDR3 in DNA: TGTGCCGGGTTGGGACGGTTGAACACTGAAGCTTTCTTT. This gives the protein CAGLGRLNTEAFF. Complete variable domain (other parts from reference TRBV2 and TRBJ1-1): EPEVTQTPSHQVTQMGQEVILRCVPISNHLYFYWYRQILGQKVEFLVSFYNNEISEKSEIFDDQFSVERPDGSNFTLKIRSTKLEDSAMYFCAGLGRLNTEAFFGQGTRLTVV.

The CDR3 DNA follows: TGTGCCAGCAGTCGGGGCAGGGTTTTAGCCGGGGAGCTGTTTTTT. Translation gives CASSRGRVLAGELFF. The rearrangement joins TRBV2 to TRBJ2-2; D may be TRBD1 or TRBD2 (5 bases each). From germline, CDR1 is SNHLY and CDR2 FYNNEI. This CDR3 contains 15 residues. V lost 5 bases, J lost 6 bases, and 16 bases lay in between.

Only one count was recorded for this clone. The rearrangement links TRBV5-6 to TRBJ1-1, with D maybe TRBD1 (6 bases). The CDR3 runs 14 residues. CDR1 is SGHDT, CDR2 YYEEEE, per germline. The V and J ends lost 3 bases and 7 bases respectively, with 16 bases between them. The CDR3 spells CASSSGGGEIEAFF. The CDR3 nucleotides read TGTGCCAGCAGCTCCGGAGGGGGAGAAATTGAAGCTTTCTTT.

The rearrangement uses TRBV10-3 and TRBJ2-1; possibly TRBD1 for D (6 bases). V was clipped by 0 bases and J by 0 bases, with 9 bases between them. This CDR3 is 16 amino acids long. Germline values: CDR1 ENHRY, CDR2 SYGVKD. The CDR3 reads CAISESQDSSYNEQFF. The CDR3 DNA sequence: TGTGCCATCAGTGAGTCGCAGGACAGCTCCTACAATGAGCAGTTCTTC.

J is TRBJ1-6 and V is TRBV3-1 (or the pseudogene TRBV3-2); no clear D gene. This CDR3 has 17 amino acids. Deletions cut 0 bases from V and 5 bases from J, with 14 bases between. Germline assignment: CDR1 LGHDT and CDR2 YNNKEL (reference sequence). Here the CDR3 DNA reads TGTGCCAGCAGCCAAGACTTGCGGGGTGGAAATAATTCACCCCTCCACTTT. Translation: CASSQDLRGGNNSPLHF.

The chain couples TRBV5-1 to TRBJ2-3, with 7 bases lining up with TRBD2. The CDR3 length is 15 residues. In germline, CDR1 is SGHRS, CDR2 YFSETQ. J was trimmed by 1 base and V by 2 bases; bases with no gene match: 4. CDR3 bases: TGCGCCAGCAGCTTTGCGGGGGTCGGCACAGATACGCAGTATTTT. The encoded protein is CASSFAGVGTDTQYF.

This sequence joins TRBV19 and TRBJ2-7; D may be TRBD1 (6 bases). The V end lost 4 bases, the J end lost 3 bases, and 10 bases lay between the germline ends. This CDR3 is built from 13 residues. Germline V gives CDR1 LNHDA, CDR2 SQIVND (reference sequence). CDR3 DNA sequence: TGTGCCAGTAGTACCCAGGACAGCTACGAGCAGTACTTC. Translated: CASSTQDSYEQYF.

The DNA of the CDR3 is TGTGCCAGCACTGAACCGTTGAACACTGAAGCTTTCTTT. This encodes CASTEPLNTEAFF. The chain joins TRBV28 to TRBJ1-1; D is ambiguous. In germline, CDR1 is MDHEN, CDR2 SYDVKM. The CDR3 length is 13 residues. Trimming left V 7 bases short and J 0 bases short, with 9 bases between.

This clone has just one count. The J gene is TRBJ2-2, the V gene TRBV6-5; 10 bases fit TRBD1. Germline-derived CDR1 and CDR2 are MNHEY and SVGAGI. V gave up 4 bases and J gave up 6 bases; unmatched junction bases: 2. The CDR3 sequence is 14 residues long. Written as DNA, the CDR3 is TGTGCCAGCAGTTGGGGACAGGGGCCCGGGGAGCTGTTTTTT. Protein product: CASSWGQGPGELFF.

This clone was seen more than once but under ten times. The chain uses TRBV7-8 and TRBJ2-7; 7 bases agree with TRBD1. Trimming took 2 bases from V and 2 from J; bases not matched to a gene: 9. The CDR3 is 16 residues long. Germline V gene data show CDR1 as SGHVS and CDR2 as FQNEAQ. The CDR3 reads CASSLRGAGGTYEQYF. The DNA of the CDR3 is TGTGCCAGCAGCTTAAGAGGCGCAGGGGGAACCTACGAGCAGTACTTC.

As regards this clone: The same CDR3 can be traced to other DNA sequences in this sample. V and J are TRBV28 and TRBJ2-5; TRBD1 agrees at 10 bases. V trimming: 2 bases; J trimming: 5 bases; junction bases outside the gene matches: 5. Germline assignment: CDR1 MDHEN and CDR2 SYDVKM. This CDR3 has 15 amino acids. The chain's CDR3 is CASSLGDRGRETQYF. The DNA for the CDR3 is TGTGCCAGCAGTTTAGGAGACAGGGGGCGCGAGACCCAGTACTTC.